This record looks at one T cell receptor (beta chain) sequence and its context. This entry comes from a study of T cell changes during pregnancy in multiple sclerosis. J lost 6 bases, V lost 3 bases, and 5 bases had no gene match. Germline V gene data show CDR1 as MNHNS and CDR2 as SASEGT. The CDR3 extends over 15 amino acids. Only in-frame clones appear in the TCRdb table, and some are missing; sequencing was by immunoSEQ multiplex PCR. The table includes approximately 100,000 clones, roughly nine tenths detected once. The sequence was collected from a female donor in good health, enrolled as a control in a pregnancy study. The starting material was peripheral blood, obtained after pregnancy. The genes are TRBV6-1 and TRBJ1-6; the match to TRBD1 covers 7 bases. CDR3 bases: TGTGCCAGCAGTGACGGGACAGCATTTAATTCACCCCTCCACTTT. It codes for CASSDGTAFNSPLHF.